This entry describes one TCR beta chain. Its antigen is unidentified. A junction end diverges from the germline sequence, so it may reflect a read error. The CDR3 is made up of 16 amino acids. Germline CDR1 is MDHEN and CDR2 is SYDVKM. The sample originates from a study of CD8 T cells in ankylosing spondylitis. General study points: Blood of patients with ankylosing spondylitis appeared to be characterized by a TCR beta motif of seven or eight highly homologous variants.

One entry per CDR3 protein results from TCRdb running MiXCR on the 5' RACE reads. The table records approximately 300,000 distinct CDR3 sequences, roughly 8% of them present only once. V and J are TRBV28 and TRBJ2-7; 12 positions agree with TRBD1. Sample: blood, either unsorted or a sorted T cell fraction (not recorded which). This sequence originates from a male donor with ankylosing spondylitis. For the CDR3, the DNA is TGTACCAGCAGTTCCGGGACAGGGGGCCCGGCCTACGAGCAGTACTTC. Amino acid sequence: CTSSSGTGGPAYEQYF.